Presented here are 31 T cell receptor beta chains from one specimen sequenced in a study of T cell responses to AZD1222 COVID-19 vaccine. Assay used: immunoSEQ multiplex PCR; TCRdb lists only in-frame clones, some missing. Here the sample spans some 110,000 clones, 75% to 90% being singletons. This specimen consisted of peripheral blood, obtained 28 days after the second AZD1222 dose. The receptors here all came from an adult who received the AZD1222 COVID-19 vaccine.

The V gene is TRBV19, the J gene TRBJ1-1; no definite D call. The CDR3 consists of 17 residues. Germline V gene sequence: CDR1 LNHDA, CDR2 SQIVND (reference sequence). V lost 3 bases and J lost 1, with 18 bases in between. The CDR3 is CASSIPPTHIGNTEAFF. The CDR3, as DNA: TGTGCCAGTAGTATTCCCCCGACCCATATTGGGAACACTGAAGCTTTCTTT.

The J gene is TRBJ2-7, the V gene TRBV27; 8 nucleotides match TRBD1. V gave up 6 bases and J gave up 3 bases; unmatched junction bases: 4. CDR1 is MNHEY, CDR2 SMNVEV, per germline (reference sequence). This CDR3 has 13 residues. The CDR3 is CASSRTGYYEQYF. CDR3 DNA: TGTGCCAGCAGCAGGACAGGGTACTACGAGCAGTACTTC.

The DNA for the CDR3 is TGTGCCAGCAGCCAAGTGCCTGGAGAAGTACCCTACAATGAGCAGTTCTTC. Protein product: CASSQVPGEVPYNEQFF. The chain recombines TRBV3-1 (or the pseudogene TRBV3-2) with TRBJ2-1, with no clear D. Trimming removed 1 base at V and 2 bases at J, with 15 bases between. This CDR3 comprises 17 residues. Looked up from germline, CDR1 is LGHDT and CDR2 is YNNKEL (reference sequence).

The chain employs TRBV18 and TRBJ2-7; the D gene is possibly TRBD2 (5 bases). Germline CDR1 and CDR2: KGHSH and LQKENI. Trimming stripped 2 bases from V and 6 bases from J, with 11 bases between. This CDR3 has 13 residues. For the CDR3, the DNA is TGTGCCAGCTCACCAAAGCCTGAGGGCGAGCAGTACTTC. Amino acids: CASSPKPEGEQYF.

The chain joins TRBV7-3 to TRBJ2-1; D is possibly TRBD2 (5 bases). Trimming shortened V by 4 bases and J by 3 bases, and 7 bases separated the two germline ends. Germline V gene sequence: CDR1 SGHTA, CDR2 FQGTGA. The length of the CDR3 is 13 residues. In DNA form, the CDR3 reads TGTGCCAGCAGCTATACTAGCTACAATGAGCAGTTCTTC. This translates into CASSYTSYNEQFF.

In nucleotides, the CDR3 is TGCAGCGTTGAAACTAGCGGGAGATACGAGCAGTACTTC. It yields the protein CSVETSGRYEQYF. The rearrangement joins TRBV29-1 to TRBJ2-7, with 11 nucleotides matching TRBD2. The CDR3 covers 13 residues. CDR1 is SQVTM, CDR2 ANQGSEA, per germline. The ends lost 2 bases at V and 4 bases at J; junction bases unmatched: 1.

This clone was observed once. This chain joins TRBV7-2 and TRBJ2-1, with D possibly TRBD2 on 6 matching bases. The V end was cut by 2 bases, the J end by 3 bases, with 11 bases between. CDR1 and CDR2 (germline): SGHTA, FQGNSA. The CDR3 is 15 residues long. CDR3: CASSLRGGDYNEQFF. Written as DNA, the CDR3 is TGTGCCAGCAGCTTACGTGGCGGGGACTACAATGAGCAGTTCTTC.

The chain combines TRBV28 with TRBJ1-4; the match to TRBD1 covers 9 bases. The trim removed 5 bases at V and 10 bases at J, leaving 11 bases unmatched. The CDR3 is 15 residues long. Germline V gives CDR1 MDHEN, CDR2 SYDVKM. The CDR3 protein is CASSPWDREDGKLFF. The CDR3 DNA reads TGTGCCAGCAGTCCGTGGGACAGGGAGGACGGAAAACTGTTTTTT.

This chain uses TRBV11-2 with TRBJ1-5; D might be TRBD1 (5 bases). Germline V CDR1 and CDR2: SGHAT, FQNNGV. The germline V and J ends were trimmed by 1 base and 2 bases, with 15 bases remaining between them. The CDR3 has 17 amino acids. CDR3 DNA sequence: TGTGCCAGCAGCTTAGGGACACAACCTTGGGGCAATCAGCCCCAGCATTTT. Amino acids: CASSLGTQPWGNQPQHF.

The DNA for the CDR3 is TGTGCCAGTAGTATCGGGTCGGCCTACGAGCAGTACTTC. It is translated as CASSIGSAYEQYF. V usage is TRBV19 and J usage is TRBJ2-7; D is ambiguous. Trimming removed 3 bases at V and 2 bases at J, with 8 bases between. Per germline, CDR1 LNHDA and CDR2 SQIVND (reference sequence). This CDR3 is 13 amino acids long.

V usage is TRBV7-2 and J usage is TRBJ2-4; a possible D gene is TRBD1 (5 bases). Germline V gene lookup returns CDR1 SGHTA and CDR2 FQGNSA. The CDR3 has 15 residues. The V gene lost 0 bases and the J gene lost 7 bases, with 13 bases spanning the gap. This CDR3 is CASSLAQGSFNIQYF. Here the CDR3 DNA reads TGTGCCAGCAGCTTAGCCCAGGGATCGTTTAACATTCAGTACTTC.

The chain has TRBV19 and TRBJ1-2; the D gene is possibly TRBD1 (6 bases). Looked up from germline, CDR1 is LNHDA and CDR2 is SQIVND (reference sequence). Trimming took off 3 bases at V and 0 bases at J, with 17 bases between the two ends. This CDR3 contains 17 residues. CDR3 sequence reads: CASSIRGDRRANYGYTF. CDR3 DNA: TGTGCCAGTAGTATCCGGGGAGACAGGAGGGCTAACTATGGCTACACCTTC.

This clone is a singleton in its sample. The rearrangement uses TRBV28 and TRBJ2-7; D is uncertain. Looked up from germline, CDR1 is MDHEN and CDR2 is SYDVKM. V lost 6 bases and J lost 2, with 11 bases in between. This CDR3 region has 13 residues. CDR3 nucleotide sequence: TGTGCCAGCAGACCCCCGACCGCCTACGAGCAGTACTTC. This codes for CASRPPTAYEQYF.

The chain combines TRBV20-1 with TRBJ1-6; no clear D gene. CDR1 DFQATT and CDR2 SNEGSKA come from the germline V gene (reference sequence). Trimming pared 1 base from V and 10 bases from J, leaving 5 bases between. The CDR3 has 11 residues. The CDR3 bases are TGCAGTGCTAGAGCAGGATCACCCCTCCACTTT. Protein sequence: CSARAGSPLHF.

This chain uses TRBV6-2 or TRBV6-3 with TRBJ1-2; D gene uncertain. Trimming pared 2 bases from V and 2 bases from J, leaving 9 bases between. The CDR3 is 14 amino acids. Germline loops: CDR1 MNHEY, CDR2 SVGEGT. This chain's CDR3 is CASSYLYANYGYTF. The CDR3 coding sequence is TGTGCCAGCAGTTACCTTTACGCGAACTATGGCTACACCTTC.

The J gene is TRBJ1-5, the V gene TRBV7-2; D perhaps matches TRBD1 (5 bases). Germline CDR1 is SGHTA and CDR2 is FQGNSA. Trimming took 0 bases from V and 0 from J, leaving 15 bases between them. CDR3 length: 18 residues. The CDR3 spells CASSLAGKVGVSNQPQHF. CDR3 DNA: TGTGCCAGCAGCTTAGCGGGGAAGGTGGGGGTTAGCAATCAGCCCCAGCATTTT.

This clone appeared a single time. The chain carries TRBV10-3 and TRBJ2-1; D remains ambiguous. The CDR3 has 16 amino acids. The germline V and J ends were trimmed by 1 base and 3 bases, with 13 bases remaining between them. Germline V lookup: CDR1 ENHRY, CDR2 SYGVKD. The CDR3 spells CAISEFSRPFYNEQFF. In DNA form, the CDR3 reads TGTGCCATCAGTGAGTTCAGTCGGCCGTTCTACAATGAGCAGTTCTTC.

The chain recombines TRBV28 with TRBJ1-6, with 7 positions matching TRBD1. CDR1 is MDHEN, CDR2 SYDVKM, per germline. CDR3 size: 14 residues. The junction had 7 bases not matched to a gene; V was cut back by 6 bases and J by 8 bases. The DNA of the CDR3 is TGTGCCAGCAGGGGGACAGAGAGGTATTCACCCCTCCACTTT. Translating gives CASRGTERYSPLHF.

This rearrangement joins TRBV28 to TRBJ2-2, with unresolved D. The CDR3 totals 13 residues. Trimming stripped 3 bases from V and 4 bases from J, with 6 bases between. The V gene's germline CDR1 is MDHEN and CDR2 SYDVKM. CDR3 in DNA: TGTGCCAGCAGTTTCCGGATCACCGGGGAGCTGTTTTTT. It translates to CASSFRITGELFF.

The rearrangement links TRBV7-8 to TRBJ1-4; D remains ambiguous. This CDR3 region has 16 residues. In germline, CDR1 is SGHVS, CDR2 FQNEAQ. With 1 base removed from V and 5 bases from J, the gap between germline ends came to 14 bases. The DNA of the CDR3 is TGTGCCAGCAGCTTAGAAGGGCAGAATTGGAATGAAAAACTGTTTTTT. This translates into CASSLEGQNWNEKLFF.

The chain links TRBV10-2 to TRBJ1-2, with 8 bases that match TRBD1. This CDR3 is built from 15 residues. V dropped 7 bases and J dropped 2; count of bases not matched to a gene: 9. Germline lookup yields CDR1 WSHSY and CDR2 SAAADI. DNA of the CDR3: TGCGCCAGCACCCCAAGACAGGGGATGAACTATGGCTACACCTTC. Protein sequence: CASTPRQGMNYGYTF.

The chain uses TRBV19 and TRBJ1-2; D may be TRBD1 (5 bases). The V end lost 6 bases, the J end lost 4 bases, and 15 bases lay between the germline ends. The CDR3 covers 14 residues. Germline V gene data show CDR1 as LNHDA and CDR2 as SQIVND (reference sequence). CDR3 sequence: CASSPGQGGYGYTF. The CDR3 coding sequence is TGTGCCAGTAGCCCTGGGCAGGGCGGCTATGGCTACACCTTC.

The CDR3 nucleotides are TGTGCCAGCAGAACCCATGGCTCTGGGGCCAACGTCCTGACTTTC. Translating it yields CASRTHGSGANVLTF. The chain employs TRBV28 and TRBJ2-6; no firm D call. Germline V CDR1 and CDR2: MDHEN, SYDVKM. Trimming stripped 6 bases from V and 0 bases from J, with 9 bases between. The CDR3 loop spans 15 amino acids.

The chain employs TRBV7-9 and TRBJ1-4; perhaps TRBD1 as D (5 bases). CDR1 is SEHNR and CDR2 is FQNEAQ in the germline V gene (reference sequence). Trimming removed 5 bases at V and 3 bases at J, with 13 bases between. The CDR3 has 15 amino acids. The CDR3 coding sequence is TGTGCCAGCAGCGCTGTAGGGACCGCTAATGAAAAACTGTTTTTT. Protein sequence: CASSAVGTANEKLFF.

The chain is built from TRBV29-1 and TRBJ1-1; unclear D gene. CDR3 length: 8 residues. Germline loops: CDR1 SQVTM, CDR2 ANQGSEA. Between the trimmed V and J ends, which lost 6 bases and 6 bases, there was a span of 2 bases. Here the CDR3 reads CSVSEAFF. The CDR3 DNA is TGCAGCGTCTCTGAAGCTTTCTTT.

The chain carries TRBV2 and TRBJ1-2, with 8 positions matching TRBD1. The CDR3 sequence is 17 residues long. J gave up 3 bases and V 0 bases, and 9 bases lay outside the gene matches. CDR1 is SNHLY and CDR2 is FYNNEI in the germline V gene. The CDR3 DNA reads TGTGCCAGCAGTGAAGCGGGGTCAGGGGGCCGCGACTATGGCTACACCTTC. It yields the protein CASSEAGSGGRDYGYTF.

The chain's CDR3 is CASSLKGSYEQYF. In DNA, the CDR3 is TGTGCCAGCAGTTTAAAAGGGTCCTACGAGCAGTACTTC. The chain carries TRBV27 and TRBJ2-7; no clear D. Trimming left V 2 bases short and J 1 base short, with 6 bases between. Germline V gives CDR1 MNHEY, CDR2 SMNVEV (reference sequence). The length of the CDR3 is 13 residues.

This chain's CDR3 is CASSYGRDGTQYF. CDR3 coding DNA: TGTGCCAGCAGTTACGGGAGGGATGGGACTCAGTACTTC. The chain links TRBV6-5 to TRBJ2-4; TRBD2 matches 7 bases. This CDR3 spans 13 amino acids. Germline V gene sequence: CDR1 MNHEY, CDR2 SVGAGI. The trim removed 2 bases at V and 12 bases at J, leaving 7 bases unmatched.

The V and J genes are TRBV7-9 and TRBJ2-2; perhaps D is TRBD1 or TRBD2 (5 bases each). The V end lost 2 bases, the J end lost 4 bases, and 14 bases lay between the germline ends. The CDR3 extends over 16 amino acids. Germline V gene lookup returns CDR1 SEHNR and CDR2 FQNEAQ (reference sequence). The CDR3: CASSLMGQAGTGELFF. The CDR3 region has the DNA TGTGCCAGCAGCTTAATGGGGCAGGCGGGCACCGGGGAGCTGTTTTTT.

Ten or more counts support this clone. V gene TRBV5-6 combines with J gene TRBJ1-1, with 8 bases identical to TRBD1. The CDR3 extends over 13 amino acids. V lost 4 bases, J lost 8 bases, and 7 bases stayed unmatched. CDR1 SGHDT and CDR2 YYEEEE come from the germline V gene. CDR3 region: CASSLGQGSEAFF. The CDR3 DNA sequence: TGTGCCAGCAGCCTAGGACAGGGCAGCGAAGCTTTCTTT.

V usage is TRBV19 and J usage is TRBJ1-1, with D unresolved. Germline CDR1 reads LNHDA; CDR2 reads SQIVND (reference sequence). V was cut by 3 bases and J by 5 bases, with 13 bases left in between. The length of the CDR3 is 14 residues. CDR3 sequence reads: CASSMEGRRTEAFF. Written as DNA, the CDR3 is TGTGCCAGTAGTATGGAGGGAAGACGGACTGAAGCTTTCTTT.